The 2 T cell receptor beta chains in this list originate from one sample, sequenced in a study of blood T cell repertoires in COVID-19. Clones were sequenced by immunoSEQ multiplex PCR, and TCRdb holds only the in-frame ones, with some missing. The data contain 55,000 to 70,000 clones, 86% of them singletons. Sequencing was carried out using peripheral blood. These receptors were taken from a man aged 50 or older with acute or convalescent COVID-19.

This rearrangement joins TRBV19 to TRBJ2-7, with TRBD1 identical over 9 bases. Trimming took 7 bases from V and 4 from J; bases not matched to a gene: 5. In germline, CDR1 is LNHDA, CDR2 SQIVND (reference sequence). The CDR3 sequence is 13 residues long. The chain's CDR3 is CASTVGQGYEQYF. The CDR3 DNA is TGTGCCAGTACTGTGGGACAGGGTTACGAGCAGTACTTC.

This chain uses TRBV9 with TRBJ1-6; TRBD1 matches at 7 bases. Germline CDR1 reads SGDLS; CDR2 reads YYNGEE. V was pared by 0 bases and J by 6 bases, with 6 bases of the junction left unmatched. The CDR3 runs 16 residues. The CDR3: CASSVAAGQPNSPLHF. The CDR3 nucleotides are TGTGCCAGCAGCGTAGCGGCGGGACAGCCTAATTCACCCCTCCACTTT.